The 26 T cell receptor beta chains in this list originate from one sample, sequenced in a study of T cell responses to AZD1222 COVID-19 vaccine. Repertoires were generated with immunoSEQ multiplex PCR, while TCRdb's copy carries only in-frame clones and drops some. The repertoire has roughly 130,000 clones, more than 80% of them found once; the top ten carry around 7.6%. The sequenced sample was peripheral blood, obtained 28 days after the second dose of the MenACWY control vaccine. These receptors came from an adult who received the MenACWY meningococcal vaccine as a control.

V usage is TRBV11-2 and J usage is TRBJ2-3; maybe TRBD2 (5 bases). The CDR3 is made up of 15 amino acids. The V end lost 1 base, the J end lost 4 bases, and 12 bases lay between the germline ends. CDR1 is SGHAT, CDR2 FQNNGV, per germline. The CDR3 DNA follows: TGTGCCAGCAGCTTAGTGCGGGTCGGGGCAGATACGCAGTATTTT. Amino acids: CASSLVRVGADTQYF.

The chain recombines TRBV7-7 with TRBJ2-5; 7 nucleotides align to TRBD2. The CDR3 consists of 13 residues. The ends lost 5 bases at V and 7 bases at J; junction bases unmatched: 7. Germline V gives CDR1 SSHAT, CDR2 FNYEAQ (reference sequence). The CDR3 protein is CASSHTERGTQYF. For the CDR3, the DNA is TGTGCCAGCAGCCATACTGAGCGGGGGACCCAGTACTTC.

The genes are TRBV15 and TRBJ2-5; unclear D gene. The CDR3 runs 13 residues. V dropped 5 bases and J dropped 5 bases, with 12 bases sitting between them. Germline-derived CDR1 and CDR2 are LNHNV and YYDKDF (reference sequence). CDR3 nucleotides: TGTGCCACCAGCTCCCACCTCCGGGAGACCCAGTACTTC. As protein: CATSSHLRETQYF.

This clone was found once. This rearrangement joins TRBV5-1 to TRBJ1-1; D is ambiguous. Germline CDR1 SGHRS, CDR2 YFSETQ. The V and J ends lost 4 bases and 1 base respectively, with 11 bases between them. The CDR3 consists of 14 residues. CDR3 protein: CASSLGARNTEAFF. For the CDR3, the DNA is TGCGCCAGCAGCCTCGGAGCCAGGAACACTGAAGCTTTCTTT.

V is TRBV7-9 and J is TRBJ1-1; 7 bases are shared with TRBD1. The CDR3 is 17 amino acids. V was pared by 6 bases and J by 2 bases, with 15 bases of the junction left unmatched. Looked up from germline, CDR1 is SEHNR and CDR2 is FQNEAQ (reference sequence). CDR3 sequence reads: CASRRQWEGAVNTEAFF. The DNA of the CDR3 is TGTGCCAGCAGACGTCAATGGGAGGGGGCGGTCAACACTGAAGCTTTCTTT.

This clone was counted a single time. V and J are TRBV4-1 and TRBJ1-5, with 7 bases identical to TRBD1. Per germline, CDR1 MGHRA and CDR2 YSYEKL. The CDR3 is 14 amino acids. The J segment lost 5 bases and the V segment lost 4 bases, leaving 5 bases of the junction unmatched. The CDR3 nucleotides are TGCGCCAGCAGCCCCGAGGGGGCCGATCAGCCCCAGCATTTT. Translation gives CASSPEGADQPQHF.

The chain recombines TRBV11-2 with TRBJ2-5; D call uncertain. The germline gives CDR1 SGHAT, CDR2 FQNNGV. Trimming left V 0 bases short and J 8 bases short, with 16 bases between. CDR3 length: 15 residues. As DNA, the CDR3 is TGTGCCAGCAGCTTAGAGGGGTCATCCCCCATTACCCAGTACTTC. Protein product: CASSLEGSSPITQYF.

The chain combines TRBV19 with TRBJ2-7, with a possible D match to TRBD2 (5 bases). This CDR3 spans 15 amino acids. Germline V gives CDR1 LNHDA, CDR2 SQIVND (reference sequence). V lost 5 bases to trimming and J lost 0 bases, with 14 bases between them. The CDR3 sequence: CASSRMTGSSYEQYF. As DNA, the CDR3 is TGTGCCAGTAGTCGTATGACGGGAAGCTCCTACGAGCAGTACTTC.

The chain carries TRBV6-5 and TRBJ1-6; D is possibly TRBD1 (5 bases). Trimming pared 6 bases from V and 7 bases from J, leaving 13 bases between. There are 14 residues in the CDR3. Per the germline V gene, CDR1 is MNHEY and CDR2 is SVGAGI. CDR3 sequence reads: CASSPGRGNSPLHF. In DNA, the CDR3 is TGTGCCAGCAGCCCCGGGAGGGGAAATTCACCCCTCCACTTT.

The chain has TRBV3-1 (or the pseudogene TRBV3-2) and TRBJ1-6; D is perhaps TRBD1 (6 bases). Germline values: CDR1 LGHDT, CDR2 YNNKEL (reference sequence). CDR3 length equals 15 residues. V dropped 1 base and J dropped 10 bases, with 14 bases sitting between them. This CDR3 reads CASSQGDRKGSPLHF. CDR3 DNA: TGTGCCAGCAGCCAAGGCGACAGGAAGGGGTCACCCCTCCACTTT.

The V gene is TRBV10-3, the J gene TRBJ2-7; D could derive from TRBD1 or TRBD2 (5 bases each). The CDR3 runs to 16 residues. Germline values: CDR1 ENHRY, CDR2 SYGVKD. V lost 5 bases and J lost 2, with 19 bases in between. The CDR3 is CAISNPRPGAAYEQYF. The CDR3, as DNA: TGTGCCATCAGTAACCCAAGGCCCGGGGCTGCCTACGAGCAGTACTTC.

This clone was seen only once. The rearrangement uses TRBV19 and TRBJ2-1; a weak D match, TRBD2 (5 bases). The CDR3 consists of 15 residues. Trimming left V 7 bases short and J 2 bases short, with 15 bases between. CDR1 is LNHDA and CDR2 is SQIVND in the germline V gene (reference sequence). The CDR3 is CASTGVGVAYNEQFF. Written as DNA, the CDR3 is TGTGCCAGTACCGGGGTGGGCGTTGCCTACAATGAGCAGTTCTTC.

The chain employs TRBV2 and TRBJ1-2, with D unresolved. This CDR3 spans 14 amino acids. The germline CDR1 and CDR2 sequences are SNHLY and FYNNEI. The V end lost 6 bases, the J end lost 0 bases, and 11 bases lay between the germline ends. The CDR3 DNA sequence: TGTGCCAGCAGACCGGAAATGGCTAACTATGGCTACACCTTC. Translating it yields CASRPEMANYGYTF.

This clone is a singleton in its sample. This sequence joins TRBV9 and TRBJ2-1, with D tentatively TRBD2 (6 bases). The CDR3 has 17 residues. With 1 base removed from V and 0 bases from J, the gap between germline ends came to 14 bases. Per the germline V gene, CDR1 is SGDLS and CDR2 is YYNGEE. The CDR3: CASSVLGGTSSYNEQFF. The CDR3 DNA reads TGTGCCAGCAGCGTACTTGGCGGGACGAGCTCCTACAATGAGCAGTTCTTC.

This chain joins TRBV28 and TRBJ2-7; D gene unclear. Germline loops: CDR1 MDHEN, CDR2 SYDVKM. Deletions cut 3 bases from V and 2 bases from J, with 11 bases between. The CDR3 loop spans 14 amino acids. In DNA, the CDR3 is TGTGCCAGCAGTTTTTTAGGTCCTACCTACGAGCAGTACTTC. This encodes CASSFLGPTYEQYF.

The J gene is TRBJ1-1, the V gene TRBV7-8; D call uncertain. CDR1 SGHVS and CDR2 FQNEAQ come from the germline V gene. The CDR3 runs to 14 residues. The V end lost 3 bases, the J end lost 3 bases, and 11 bases lay between the germline ends. CDR3 DNA: TGTGCCAGCAGCTTTTGGGCCAGCTACACTGAAGCTTTCTTT. Translated, it gives CASSFWASYTEAFF.

The table lists this clone with a count of one. The chain combines TRBV7-2 with TRBJ1-5, with D possibly TRBD1 on 5 matching bases. The V and J ends lost 3 bases and 10 bases respectively, with 25 bases between them. Germline CDR1 is SGHTA and CDR2 is FQGNSA. The CDR3 spans 17 residues. CDR3 region: CASSFGRTGTRIGPQHF. Written as DNA, the CDR3 is TGTGCCAGCAGCTTTGGGCGAACCGGGACTAGAATTGGTCCCCAGCATTTT.

The genes are TRBV5-1 and TRBJ2-5, with D possibly being TRBD1 (5 bases). Between the trimmed V and J ends, which lost 1 base and 1 base, there was a span of 11 bases. The germline V gene encodes CDR1 SGHRS and CDR2 YFSETQ. The CDR3 extends over 15 amino acids. DNA for the CDR3: TGCGCCAGCAGCTTGTCCACAGGAACCCAAGAGACCCAGTACTTC. This sequence encodes CASSLSTGTQETQYF.

The chain links TRBV30 to TRBJ2-1, with D uncertain. The CDR3 consists of 11 residues. Germline CDR1 reads GTSNPN; CDR2 reads SVGIG (reference sequence). The ends were cut back, 2 bases at V and 7 bases at J, with 6 bases in the middle. CDR3 bases: TGTGCCTGGAGTCCAGCGAATGAGCAGTTCTTC. It yields the protein CAWSPANEQFF.

V usage is TRBV4-3 and J usage is TRBJ1-2; no definite D call. Germline CDR1 LGHNA, CDR2 YSLEER. The V end lost 1 base, the J end lost 0 bases, and 24 bases lay between the germline ends. The CDR3 spans 20 residues. CDR3 residues: CASSQVLGPGGIKANYGYTF. For the CDR3, the DNA is TGCGCCAGCAGCCAAGTTTTAGGCCCAGGCGGAATAAAAGCTAACTATGGCTACACCTTC.

The DNA of the CDR3 is TGTGCCAGCAGTGCGCTAGCGGGAGCGGTCAATGAGCAGTTCTTC. It specifies CASSALAGAVNEQFF. The chain links TRBV6-4 to TRBJ2-1; 10 bases are shared with TRBD2. Germline V lookup: CDR1 MRHNA, CDR2 SNTAGT. The V segment lost 4 bases and the J segment 6 bases; nucleotides outside the gene matches: 6. The CDR3 sequence is 15 residues long.

The J gene is TRBJ2-1, the V gene TRBV5-1; a possible D gene is TRBD1 (6 bases). The CDR3 covers 12 residues. V was pared by 3 bases and J by 10 bases, with 11 bases between. From germline, CDR1 is SGHRS and CDR2 YFSETQ. The CDR3 nucleotides read TGCGCCAGCAGCTGGGGGCTACCCGAGCAGTTCTTC. Translated, it gives CASSWGLPEQFF. Variable domain in full (rest from reference TRBV5-1 and TRBJ2-1): KAGVTQTPRYLIKTRGQQVTLSCSPISGHRSVSWYQQTPGQGLQFLFEYFSETQRNKGNFPGRFSGRQFSNSRSEMNVSTLELGDSALYLCASSWGLPEQFFGPGTRLTVL.

V gene TRBV7-2 combines with J gene TRBJ1-1, with 7 bases identical to TRBD1. Germline CDR1 and CDR2: SGHTA and FQGNSA. V lost 5 bases to trimming and J lost 4 bases; unmatched junction nucleotides: 4. The CDR3 covers 13 residues. This chain's CDR3 is CASSLTGATEAFF. DNA of the CDR3: TGTGCCAGCAGCCTTACAGGGGCCACTGAAGCTTTCTTT.

This clone has just one count. V usage is TRBV7-3 and J usage is TRBJ2-6; 7 bases align to TRBD2. This CDR3 contains 18 residues. Germline V gives CDR1 SGHTA, CDR2 FQGTGA. Germline trimming cut 2 bases from V and 0 bases from J; bases unmatched to any gene: 7. The CDR3, as DNA: TGTGCCAGCAGCTTAGCGAGGGGAGGGTCCTCTGGGGCCAACGTCCTGACTTTC. It translates to CASSLARGGSSGANVLTF.

The V and J genes are TRBV7-2 and TRBJ2-1, with D possibly being TRBD2 (6 bases). Germline V gene sequence: CDR1 SGHTA, CDR2 FQGNSA. The V end was cut by 7 bases, the J end by 0 bases, with 13 bases between. The CDR3 has 15 amino acids. The CDR3 protein is CASKKGGSSYNEQFF. The DNA of the CDR3 is TGTGCCAGCAAAAAAGGAGGGAGCTCCTACAATGAGCAGTTCTTC.

CDR3 sequence reads: CATSMQTDFSGNTIYF. The CDR3, as DNA: TGTGCCACCAGCATGCAAACAGATTTCTCTGGAAACACCATATATTTT. V and J are TRBV15 and TRBJ1-3; D is unresolved. The V end was cut by 4 bases, the J end by 0 bases, with 13 bases between. The CDR3 runs 16 residues. Per germline, CDR1 LNHNV and CDR2 YYDKDF (reference sequence).